Listed below are T cell receptor beta chains from one sample, sequenced in a study of human T cells and chemical hapten exposure. MiXCR, run by TCRdb on the RACE reads, gives a single entry per CDR3 protein. The sample lists approximately 370,000 distinct CDR3 sequences; 5.5% were seen once. The sequences come from whole blood, collected in connection with sensitization to the hapten diphenylcyclopropenone (DPC). The receptors derive from a woman under 30 with alopecia areata. Some clones in this sample may be carry-over from other donors' samples. The CDR3 runs from the conserved cysteine through the conserved F or W. D genes are given only for firm matches. Size is omitted from some rows. Given values are once, few, many or a class for expanded clones.

V	J	size	D	CDR3	DNA
TRBV5-4	TRBJ2-1	NA	NA	CASGGGVNEQFF	TGTGCCTCGGGGGGCGGGGTGAATGAGCAGTTCTTC
TRBV6-5	TRBJ2-7	many	TRBD1	CASSSITGQVYEQYF	TGTGCCAGCAGTTCCATCACCGGACAGGTGTACGAGCAGTACTTC
TRBV5-1	TRBJ1-1	NA	TRBD1	CASSFGQGGEAFF	TGCGCCAGCAGCTTCGGACAGGGGGGTGAAGCTTTCTTT
TRBV6-2/TRBV6-3	TRBJ1-4	NA	NA	CASSRRSRANEKLFF	TGTGCCAGCAGTCGCCGTTCCCGGGCTAATGAAAAACTGTTTTTT
TRBV6-5	TRBJ2-7	NA	NA	CASRKVQGGEQYF	TGTGCCAGCAGAAAAGTACAGGGAGGGGAGCAGTACTTC
TRBV7-3	TRBJ2-2	many	NA	CASSPGQNTGELFF	TGTGCCAGCAGCCCCGGACAGAACACCGGGGAGCTGTTTTTT
TRBV20-1	TRBJ1-2	few	NA	CSASGRGGQDYGYTF	TGCAGTGCTAGTGGGAGGGGCGGGCAGGACTATGGCTACACCTTC
TRBV4-3	TRBJ1-2	many	NA	CASSQDNGGWYYTF	TGCGCCAGCAGCCAAGATAACGGCGGGTGGTACTACACCTTC
TRBV7-2	TRBJ1-1	NA	NA	CASSSNGQEAFF	TGTGCCAGCAGCTCAAATGGACAAGAAGCTTTCTTT
TRBV6-2/TRBV6-3	TRBJ1-1	NA	NA	CASKHFNTEAFF	TGTGCCAGCAAACACTTCAACACTGAAGCTTTCTTT
TRBV7-3	TRBJ1-6	NA	NA	CASSPAGPNSPLHF	TGTGCCAGCAGCCCCGCCGGGCCCAATTCACCCCTCCACTTT